This T cell receptor (beta chain) came from a study of blood T cell repertoires in COVID-19. Study information: Acute and convalescent COVID-19 samples came from the United States, Italy and Spain. The cDNA or gDNA used as material had been derived from T cells, B-cell-depleted T cells, or PBMCs.

Original processing notes: Estimates of nucleated cell counts were drawn from the amplification of reference gene primers. The table came from immunoSEQ multiplex PCR; TCRdb's copy has only in-frame clones and leaves some out. V, J and clone size are those of that table, while D and trimming were read from the DNA. Among around 200,000 clones listed, 88% were seen once. This CDR3 is built from 13 residues. The clonotype originates from a man aged 30 to 39 with acute or convalescent COVID-19. Sample: peripheral blood. The chain uses TRBV12-2 and TRBJ2-5; TRBD2 is the table's D call and was not checked against the DNA. TRBV12-2 is designated a pseudogene. The chain's CDR3 is CASRLVLTETQYF. In DNA, the CDR3 is TGTGCAAGTCGCTTAGTTCTAACTGAGACCCAGTACTTC.